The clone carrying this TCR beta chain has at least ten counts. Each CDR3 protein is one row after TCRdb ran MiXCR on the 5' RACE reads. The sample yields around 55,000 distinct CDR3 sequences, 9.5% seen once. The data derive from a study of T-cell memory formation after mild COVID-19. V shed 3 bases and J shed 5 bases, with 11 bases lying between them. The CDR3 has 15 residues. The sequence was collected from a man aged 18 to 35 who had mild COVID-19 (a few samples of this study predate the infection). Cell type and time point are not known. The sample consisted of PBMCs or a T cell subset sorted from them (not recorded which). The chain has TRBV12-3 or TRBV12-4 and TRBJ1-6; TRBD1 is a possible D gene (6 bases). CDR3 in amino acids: CASSFGQGNNSPLHF. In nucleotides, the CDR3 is TGTGCCAGCAGTTTTGGGCAGGGGAATAATTCACCCCTCCACTTT.